The 18 T cell receptor beta chains given below trace back to one sample, sequenced in a study of blood T cell repertoires in COVID-19. TCRdb keeps only in-frame clones here, not all; method: immunoSEQ multiplex PCR. The table lists roughly 250,000 clones, roughly 80% of them singletons. The source material was peripheral blood. Receptors were obtained from a woman aged 55-75 years with active or convalescent COVID-19.

The chain uses TRBV6-5 and TRBJ1-2; 9 positions match TRBD1. The germline V gene encodes CDR1 MNHEY and CDR2 SVGAGI. V lost 0 bases, J lost 6 bases, and 8 bases stayed unmatched. CDR3 size: 16 residues. Here the CDR3 reads CASSYSPGTGRDGYTF. The CDR3 region has the DNA TGTGCCAGCAGTTACTCGCCCGGGACAGGGAGGGATGGCTACACCTTC.

This clone was counted once. V is TRBV19 and J is TRBJ1-1, with 10 bases that match TRBD1. In germline, CDR1 is LNHDA, CDR2 SQIVND (reference sequence). CDR3 length: 14 residues. V trimming: 5 bases; J trimming: 4 bases; junction bases outside the gene matches: 4. DNA of the CDR3: TGTGCCAGTAGTCCCGGACAGGGGGGCACTGAAGCTTTCTTT. Translation: CASSPGQGGTEAFF.

This CDR3 reads CSVLRGRSNTEAFF. The CDR3, as DNA: TGCAGCGTTTTGCGGGGCAGGAGTAACACTGAAGCTTTCTTT. The chain links TRBV29-1 to TRBJ1-1, with a weak D call TRBD1 (5 bases). The germline V gene has CDR1 SQVTM and CDR2 ANQGSEA. This CDR3 is 14 amino acids long. V was pared by 5 bases and J by 2 bases, with 15 bases between.

The genes are TRBV11-2 and TRBJ2-7, with D perhaps matching TRBD1 (6 bases). The CDR3 runs 14 residues. V was trimmed by 5 bases and J by 3 bases, leaving 14 bases between them. Germline CDR1 and CDR2: SGHAT and FQNNGV. This chain's CDR3 is CASSHWTADYEQYF. CDR3 DNA sequence: TGTGCCAGCAGCCATTGGACAGCCGACTACGAGCAGTACTTC.

This chain connects TRBV3-1 (or the pseudogene TRBV3-2) to TRBJ1-6; possible D gene TRBD1, 6 bases. The CDR3 sequence is 14 residues long. V lost 6 bases, J lost 10 bases, and 16 bases lay in between. Per germline, CDR1 LGHDT and CDR2 YNNKEL (reference sequence). CDR3: CASSRQDLKSPLHF. The CDR3 nucleotides read TGTGCCAGCAGTCGACAGGATCTAAAATCACCCCTCCACTTT.

V gene TRBV19 combines with J gene TRBJ2-7; D gene ambiguous. The CDR3 is made up of 13 amino acids. Germline V gives CDR1 LNHDA, CDR2 SQIVND (reference sequence). The V end lost 2 bases, the J end lost 6 bases, and 11 bases lay between the germline ends. The CDR3: CASSIPNSREQYF. In nucleotides, the CDR3 is TGTGCCAGTAGTATACCCAACAGTCGCGAGCAGTACTTC. Based on the CDR3 plus reference TRBV19 and TRBJ2-7, the full variable domain is DGGITQSPKYLFRKEGQNVTLSCEQNLNHDAMYWYRQDPGQGLRLIYYSQIVNDFQKGDIAEGYSVSREKKESFPLTVTSAQKNPTAFYLCASSIPNSREQYFGPGTRLTVT.

The chain combines TRBV2 with TRBJ1-4, with 10 bases fitting TRBD1. V gave up 5 bases and J gave up 8 bases; unmatched junction bases: 8. This CDR3 is built from 15 residues. Germline V gene data show CDR1 as SNHLY and CDR2 as FYNNEI. CDR3 residues: CASSNQGTGVEKLFF. Written as DNA, the CDR3 is TGTGCCAGCAGTAACCAGGGGACAGGGGTCGAAAAACTGTTTTTT.

The chain combines TRBV5-6 with TRBJ2-5; 7 bases are a match to TRBD1. There are 14 residues in the CDR3. Germline lookup yields CDR1 SGHDT and CDR2 YYEEEE. After removal of 4 bases from V and 4 bases from J, the junction contained 7 bases not matched to a gene. The CDR3 is CASSTARGRETQYF. The CDR3 DNA reads as TGTGCCAGCAGCACCGCAAGGGGGCGAGAGACCCAGTACTTC.

In the case of this clone: This sample also contains other DNA sequences that code for the same CDR3. The chain links TRBV27 to TRBJ1-5; D unresolved. The ends were cut back, 2 bases at V and 0 bases at J, with 8 bases in the middle. The germline V gene has CDR1 MNHEY and CDR2 SMNVEV (reference sequence). CDR3 size: 15 residues. This CDR3 reads CASSLARHSNQPQHF. The CDR3 nucleotides read TGTGCCAGCAGTTTAGCCAGACATAGCAATCAGCCCCAGCATTTT.

The genes are TRBV7-2 and TRBJ1-5; perhaps TRBD1 as D (5 bases). This CDR3 is built from 12 residues. V lost 5 bases, J lost 7 bases, and 9 bases lay in between. Germline V gene lookup returns CDR1 SGHTA and CDR2 FQGNSA. The CDR3 nucleotides read TGTGCCAGCAGCGGAGGGGACCAGCCCCAGCATTTT. Its protein is CASSGGDQPQHF.

This clone has a handful of counts. The gene calls are TRBV2 and TRBJ2-7; a possible D gene is TRBD1 (6 bases). Germline V gives CDR1 SNHLY, CDR2 FYNNEI. CDR3 length: 14 residues. Trimming cost V 9 bases and J 3 bases, with 18 bases left between them. The chain's CDR3 is CASIRDNTIYEQYF. The CDR3 region has the DNA TGTGCCAGTATCCGGGACAACACCATCTACGAGCAGTACTTC.

The V and J genes are TRBV7-8 and TRBJ2-5; 12 nucleotides align to TRBD2. The CDR3 extends over 17 amino acids. Germline V gives CDR1 SGHVS, CDR2 FQNEAQ. With 1 base clipped from V and 5 bases from J, the junction kept 8 bases outside the gene matches. For the CDR3, the DNA is TGTGCCAGCAGCTTAGGCCCTAGCGGGGGGGCTGGGGAGACCCAGTACTTC. This translates into CASSLGPSGGAGETQYF.

CDR3 bases: TGCAGCGTTGCGGGTCTAGCGGGGGGACGATTGCAAGAGACCCAGTACTTC. As protein: CSVAGLAGGRLQETQYF. The chain couples TRBV29-1 to TRBJ2-5, with TRBD2 identical over 11 bases. The V gene end was trimmed by 4 bases and the J gene end by 2 bases; junction bases not matched to a gene: 12. Germline V CDR1 and CDR2: SQVTM, ANQGSEA. The CDR3 runs to 17 residues.

With respect to this clone: A read error may produce the germline difference seen at one junction end. This chain uses TRBV2 with TRBJ1-2; tentative D call: TRBD1 (5 bases). Germline loops: CDR1 SNHLY, CDR2 FYNNEI. This CDR3 spans 13 amino acids. CDR3 in amino acids: CASIKLQGYGYTF. Here the CDR3 DNA reads TGTGCCAGCATTAAATTGCAGGGCTATGGTTACACCTTC.

V gene TRBV6-5 combines with J gene TRBJ2-1, with 9 positions matching TRBD1. This CDR3 comprises 14 residues. The V and J ends lost 8 bases and 3 bases, in that order; junction bases with no gene match: 5. Germline V CDR1 and CDR2: MNHEY, SVGAGI. CDR3 in DNA: TGTGCCAGCCGACCGGGACAGGGCTACAATGAGCAGTTCTTC. Its translation: CASRPGQGYNEQFF.

To note about this clone: The sample holds other DNA sequences that translate to the same CDR3. The rearrangement joins TRBV6-5 to TRBJ1-2; tentative D call: TRBD1 (6 bases). CDR3 size: 15 residues. The ends were cut back, 0 bases at V and 3 bases at J, with 11 bases in the middle. The germline gives CDR1 MNHEY, CDR2 SVGAGI. The CDR3 here is CASSYSGRGDYGYTF. CDR3 nucleotide sequence: TGTGCCAGCAGTTACTCTGGCAGGGGAGACTATGGCTACACCTTC.

Only one count was recorded for this clone. This chain joins TRBV29-1 and TRBJ1-2; perhaps TRBD1 as D (5 bases). Per the germline V gene, CDR1 is SQVTM and CDR2 is ANQGSEA. This CDR3 region has 12 residues. The V gene lost 4 bases and the J gene lost 4 bases, with 10 bases spanning the gap. The CDR3, as DNA: TGCAGCGTTGGACAGAAGCTCTATGGCTACACCTTC. Protein sequence: CSVGQKLYGYTF.

The rearrangement links TRBV4-1 to TRBJ2-3, with 11 bases matching TRBD2. CDR1 and CDR2 (germline): MGHRA, YSYEKL. With V trimmed by 6 bases and J by 2 bases, 7 bases remained unmatched. The CDR3 is 16 residues long. This CDR3 reads CASSPTSGGITDTQYF. The DNA for the CDR3 is TGCGCCAGCAGTCCCACTAGCGGGGGAATCACAGATACGCAGTATTTT.